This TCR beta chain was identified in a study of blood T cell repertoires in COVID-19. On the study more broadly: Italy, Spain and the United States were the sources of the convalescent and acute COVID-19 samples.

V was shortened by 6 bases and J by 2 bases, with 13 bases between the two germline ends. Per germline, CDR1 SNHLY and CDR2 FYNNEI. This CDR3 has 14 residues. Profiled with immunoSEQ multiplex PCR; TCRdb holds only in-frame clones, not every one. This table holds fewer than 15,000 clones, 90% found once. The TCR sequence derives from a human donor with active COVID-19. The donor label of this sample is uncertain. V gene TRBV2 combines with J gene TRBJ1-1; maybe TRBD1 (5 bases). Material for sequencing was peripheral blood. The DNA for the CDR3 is TGTGCCAGCAGGGAGACTTGGGGCAACACTGAAGCTTTCTTT. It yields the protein CASRETWGNTEAFF.